These T cell receptor beta chains were read from a single sample in a study of tumor and adjacent non-tumor tissue in lung cancer. From the multiplex PCR reads, TCRdb called clonotypes with MiXCR, one entry per CDR3 protein. Seen here are 50,000 to 60,000 distinct CDR3 sequences, 74% observed once, and the top ten hold over 20%. The sequencing sample was made of distant non-tumor lung tissue. These receptors came from an older woman with non-small cell lung cancer. Both conserved end residues are part of each CDR3. Fields, in order: V gene, J gene, CDR3 protein.

TRBV11-1	TRBJ2-1	CASCRGFAARSYNEQFF
TRBV29-1	TRBJ2-5	CSVGRAFQETQYF
TRBV6-2/TRBV6-3	TRBJ1-1	CASRYSGGLPEVFF
TRBV11-3	TRBJ2-2	CASSPGTGVTGELFF
TRBV12-3/TRBV12-4	TRBJ1-5	CVSTLSGSGGNQPQHF
TRBV7-9	TRBJ2-1	CASSQQDQNSYYEQFF
TRBV6-2/TRBV6-3	TRBJ1-1	CDSSPDSHTEAFF
TRBV29-1	TRBJ2-1	CSVRLETGGDKQFF
TRBV28	TRBJ1-4	CASSLGQSTNEKLFF
TRBV12-3/TRBV12-4	TRBJ2-5	CASSIGTGWELQETQYF